These T cell receptor beta chains were read from a single sample in a study of beta chain features in type 1 diabetes. TCRdb's copy holds only in-frame clones and misses some; the assay was immunoSEQ multiplex PCR. Here the sample spans around 110,000 clones, roughly 15% being singletons. The sequenced material came from central memory CD4+ T cells from blood. The origin of the receptors is a man aged 25-40 years with type 1 diabetes. The CDR3 runs from the conserved cysteine through the conserved F or W. The order of the fields is CDR3 protein, CDR3 DNA, V gene, J gene, clone size, D gene. A D gene is named only where the DNA matches it firmly. Only some rows state a clone size, as once, few, many or a class for expanded clones.

CDR3aa: CASSVLTNTGELFF
CDR3nt: TGTGCCAGCAGCGTATTGACGAACACCGGGGAGCTGTTTTTT
v_gene: TRBV9
j_gene: TRBJ2-2
abundance: NA
d_gene: NA

CDR3aa: CASSSFGGNQPQHF
CDR3nt: TGTGCCAGCAGTTCGTTTGGGGGTAATCAGCCCCAGCATTTT
v_gene: TRBV6-5
j_gene: TRBJ1-5
abundance: NA
d_gene: NA

CDR3aa: CAWRVGLAGMETQYF
CDR3nt: TGTGCCTGGAGGGTAGGGCTAGCGGGGATGGAGACCCAGTACTTC
v_gene: TRBV30
j_gene: TRBJ2-5
abundance: few
d_gene: TRBD2

CDR3aa: CSALTGDNQPQHF
CDR3nt: TGCAGCGCCCTAACAGGGGACAATCAGCCCCAGCATTTT
v_gene: TRBV29-1
j_gene: TRBJ1-5
abundance: few
d_gene: TRBD1

CDR3aa: CASSSARGISTDTQYF
CDR3nt: TGTGCCAGCAGCTCAGCCAGGGGGATTAGTACAGATACGCAGTATTTT
v_gene: TRBV5-8
j_gene: TRBJ2-3
abundance: many
d_gene: TRBD1

CDR3aa: CASSQARLAGLEQFF
CDR3nt: TGTGCCAGCAGCCAAGCCCGACTAGCGGGGCTCGAGCAGTTCTTC
v_gene: TRBV4-2
j_gene: TRBJ2-1
abundance: few
d_gene: TRBD2

CDR3aa: CASTDGTYTGELFF
CDR3nt: TGTGCCAGCACAGACGGGACCTATACCGGGGAGCTGTTTTTT
v_gene: TRBV2
j_gene: TRBJ2-2
abundance: many
d_gene: NA

CDR3aa: CASSHGQGLEKLFF
CDR3nt: TGCGCCAGCAGCCACGGGCAGGGCCTTGAAAAACTGTTTTTT
v_gene: TRBV4-3
j_gene: TRBJ1-4
abundance: few
d_gene: NA

CDR3aa: CASSVGVSAGTDTQYF
CDR3nt: TGTGCCAGCAGCGTGGGAGTGTCAGCCGGCACAGATACGCAGTATTTT
v_gene: TRBV9
j_gene: TRBJ2-3
abundance: few
d_gene: NA

CDR3aa: CASSPSGTGYSEQYF
CDR3nt: TGTGCCAGCAGCCCCTCGGGGACAGGGTATTCCGAGCAGTACTTC
v_gene: TRBV7-8
j_gene: TRBJ2-7
abundance: NA
d_gene: TRBD1

CDR3aa: CASSLSMWTSGGETNEQFF
CDR3nt: TGTGCCAGCAGCTTATCGATGTGGACTAGCGGGGGGGAGACCAATGAGCAGTTCTTC
v_gene: TRBV7-7
j_gene: TRBJ2-1
abundance: NA
d_gene: TRBD2

CDR3aa: CASTKNRDRVHEQYF
CDR3nt: TGTGCCAGCACCAAAAACCGGGACAGGGTCCACGAGCAGTACTTC
v_gene: TRBV6-1
j_gene: TRBJ2-7
abundance: few
d_gene: TRBD1

CDR3aa: CASSLALENTEAFF
CDR3nt: TGTGCCAGCAGCTTAGCCCTGGAGAACACTGAAGCTTTCTTT
v_gene: TRBV7-2
j_gene: TRBJ1-1
abundance: NA
d_gene: NA

CDR3aa: CASSQSTTGWREKLFF
CDR3nt: TGTGCCAGCAGCCAGAGTACAACAGGATGGAGAGAAAAACTGTTTTTT
v_gene: TRBV14
j_gene: TRBJ1-4
abundance: NA
d_gene: NA

CDR3aa: CASSYVSSDSEAFF
CDR3nt: TGTGCCAGCAGTTACGTCTCCTCCGACTCTGAAGCTTTCTTT
v_gene: TRBV6-6
j_gene: TRBJ1-1
abundance: NA
d_gene: NA

CDR3aa: CASSLLDGLPYGYTF
CDR3nt: TGTGCCAGCAGCTTGTTAGACGGCCTACCCTATGGCTACACCTTC
v_gene: TRBV5-6
j_gene: TRBJ1-2
abundance: NA
d_gene: NA